The clone carrying this TCR beta chain was detected a few times. Its antigen is undetermined. With 60 Vbeta and 13 Jbeta primers, the PCR was carried out. The method was immunoSEQ multiplex PCR; TCRdb's version includes in-frame clones alone and lacks a portion of them. The table has roughly 170,000 clones, roughly 86% seen once. The data were taken from a study of cytomegalovirus exposure and HLA in healthy donors. For the study at large: There were about 85 million unique TCRs (from HLA-typed donors) in an early data release.

Study-wide findings and caveats: In vitro, three CMV-associated chains proved specific for CMV antigens. A link between a missense DCLRE1C variant and TCR beta V- and J-gene trimming emerged from a later analysis.

The CDR3 length is 15 residues. CDR1 and CDR2 from the germline V gene are SGHTA and FQGTGA. V lost 3 bases to trimming and J lost 5 bases; unmatched junction nucleotides: 6. Sequencing was carried out using PBMCs. The clonotype was recovered from a girl aged 10 to 17 in good health and CMV-seropositive. The rearrangement joins TRBV7-3 to TRBJ2-3; 9 nucleotides match TRBD2. The CDR3 protein is CASSLSSGDLDTQYF. CDR3 in DNA: TGTGCCAGCAGCTTGTCTAGCGGGGATTTAGATACGCAGTATTTT.